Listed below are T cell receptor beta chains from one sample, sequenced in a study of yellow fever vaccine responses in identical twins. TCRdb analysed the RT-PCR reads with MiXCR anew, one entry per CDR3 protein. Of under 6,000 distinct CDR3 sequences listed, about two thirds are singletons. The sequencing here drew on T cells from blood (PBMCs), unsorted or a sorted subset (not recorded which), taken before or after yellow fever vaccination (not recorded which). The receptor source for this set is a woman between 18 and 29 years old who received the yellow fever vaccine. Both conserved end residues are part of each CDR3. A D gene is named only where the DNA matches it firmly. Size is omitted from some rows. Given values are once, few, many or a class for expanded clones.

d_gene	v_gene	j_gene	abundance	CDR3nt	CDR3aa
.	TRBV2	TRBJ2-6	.	TGTGCCAGCTGCGAGGTGCCCTCTGGGGCCAACGTCCTGACTTTC	CASCEVPSGANVLTF
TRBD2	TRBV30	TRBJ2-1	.	TGTGCCTGGAGTGTAGAAGTACTAGCGGGAGTTCCCAATGAGCAGTTCTTC	CAWSVEVLAGVPNEQFF
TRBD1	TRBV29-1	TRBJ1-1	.	TGCAGCGCTTGGGACAGGGGGGAAACTGAAGCTTTCTTT	CSAWDRGETEAFF
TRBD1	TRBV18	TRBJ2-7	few	TGTGCCAGCTCACTGGACACAGGGGGCTACGAGCAGTACTTC	CASSLDTGGYEQYF
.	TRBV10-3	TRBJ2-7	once	TGTGCCATCAGTGAGGGGGCATCGCAGTACTTC	CAISEGASQYF
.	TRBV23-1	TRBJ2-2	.	TGCGCCAGCAGTCAACCGTGCCCTGGAGGGCCCGGGGAGCTGTTTTTT	CASSQPCPGGPGELFF
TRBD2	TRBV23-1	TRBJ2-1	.	TGCGCCAGCAGTCAATTAGGGACTAGCGGTCGGACGGGGGATGAGCAGTTCTTC	CASSQLGTSGRTGDEQFF
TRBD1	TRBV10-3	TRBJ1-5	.	TGTGCGGACAGGGGGCGGCTAGATAGCAATCAGCCCCAGCATTTT	CADRGRLDSNQPQHF
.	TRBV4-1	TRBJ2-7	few	TGCGCCAGCAGCCAAGATCGTTACTTC	CASSQDRYF
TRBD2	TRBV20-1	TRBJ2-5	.	TGCAGTGCCGGAGCGGGGTTAAGGGAGACCCAGTACTTC	CSAGAGLRETQYF
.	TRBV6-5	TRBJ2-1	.	TGTGCCAGCAGTTCAGGGGTCCATGAGCAGTTCTTC	CASSSGVHEQFF
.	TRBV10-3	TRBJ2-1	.	TGTGCCATCACGGGACAATACAATGAGCAGTTCTTC	CAITGQYNEQFF
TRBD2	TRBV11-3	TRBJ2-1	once	TGTGCCAGCAGCGCAGGGACTAGCGGGAGCAATGAGCAGTTCTTC	CASSAGTSGSNEQFF
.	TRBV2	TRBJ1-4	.	TGTGCCAGCAGGGAAACCTCCGAAAAACTGTTTTTT	CASRETSEKLFF
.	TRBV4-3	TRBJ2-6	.	TGCGCCAGCAGCCCCCCCCCGGGGTCTGGGGCCAACGTCCTGACTTTC	CASSPPPGSGANVLTF
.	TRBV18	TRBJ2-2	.	TGTGCCAGCTCACCGCAGGGGAACACCGGGGAGCTGTTTTTT	CASSPQGNTGELFF
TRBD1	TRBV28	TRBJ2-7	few	TGTGCCAGCCTTCGGGACAGGGGTACCTACGAGCAGTACTTC	CASLRDRGTYEQYF
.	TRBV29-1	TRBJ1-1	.	TGCAGCGTTGACGACCAGTACACTGAAGCTTTCTTT	CSVDDQYTEAFF
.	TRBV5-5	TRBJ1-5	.	TGTGCCAGCAGTATTGCGTTAGGGAGCAATCAGCCCCAGCATTTT	CASSIALGSNQPQHF
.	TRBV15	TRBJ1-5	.	TGTGCCACCAGCTTCACACGGGGCAGGGAAAATCAGCCCCAGCATTTT	CATSFTRGRENQPQHF
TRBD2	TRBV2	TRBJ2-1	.	TGTGCCAGCAGTGGATCCGGGACTAGCGAGTTCTTC	CASSGSGTSEFF
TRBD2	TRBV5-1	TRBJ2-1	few	TGCGCCAGCAGCAAAGAAGCGGGGATCTACAATGAGCAGTTCTTC	CASSKEAGIYNEQFF
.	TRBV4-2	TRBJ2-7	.	TGTGCCAGCAGCCAACCCGGGAGTCGCCCCCACGAGCAGTACTTC	CASSQPGSRPHEQYF
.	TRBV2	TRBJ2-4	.	TGTGCCAGCAGTGAAGCTCGGGGGCTTTGGATTCAGTACTTC	CASSEARGLWIQYF
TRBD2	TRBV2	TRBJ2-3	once	TGTGCCAGCAGTGCCGGGGGGGCGGGCACAGATACGCAGTATTTT	CASSAGGAGTDTQYF
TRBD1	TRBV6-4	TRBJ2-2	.	TGTGCCAACAGTGGGACCGGGACAGGGGACACCGGGGAGCTGTTTTTT	CANSGTGTGDTGELFF
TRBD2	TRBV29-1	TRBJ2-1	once	TGCAGCGTTATTTTGGGGACTAGATTCGGTAATGAGCAGTTCTTC	CSVILGTRFGNEQFF
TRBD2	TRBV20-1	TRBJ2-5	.	TGCAGTGCTCGAACGGCGGGGGGGGGACAAGAGACCCAGTACTTC	CSARTAGGGQETQYF
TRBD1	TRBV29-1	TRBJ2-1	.	TGCAGCGTTCGACAGGGGCACAATGAGCAGTTCTTC	CSVRQGHNEQFF
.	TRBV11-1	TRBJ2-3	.	TGTGCCAGCAGCTCTAGCGCAAGCACAGATACGCAGTATTTT	CASSSSASTDTQYF
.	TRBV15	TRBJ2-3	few	TGTGCCACCAGCAGAGCTAAAACAGGGTATGGAACAGATACGCAGTATTTT	CATSRAKTGYGTDTQYF
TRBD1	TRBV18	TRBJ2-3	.	TGTGCCAGCTCACCACCGGACAGGGTGAATTCAGATACGCAGTATTTT	CASSPPDRVNSDTQYF
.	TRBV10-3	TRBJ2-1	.	TGTGCCATCAGTGGACAGGACGCCTACAATGAGCAGTTCTTC	CAISGQDAYNEQFF
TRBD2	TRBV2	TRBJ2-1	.	TGTGCCAGCAGTGAACCCGCTAGCGGATACAATGAGCAGTTCTTC	CASSEPASGYNEQFF
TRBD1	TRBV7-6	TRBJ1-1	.	TGTGCCAGCAGCTTCACAGGGGGCGCCGCTGAAGCTTTCTTT	CASSFTGGAAEAFF
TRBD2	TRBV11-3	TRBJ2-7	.	TGTGCCAGCAGCTTAGGGGCGGGACTAGCGGATAACTACGAGCAGTACTTC	CASSLGAGLADNYEQYF
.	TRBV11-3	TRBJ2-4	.	TGTGCCAGCAGCCCACTCCGGGATCGTAATCAGAAAAACATTCAGTACTTC	CASSPLRDRNQKNIQYF
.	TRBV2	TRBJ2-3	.	TGTGCCAGCAGTGACTGGGGGCGGATAATAACAGATACGCAGTATTTT	CASSDWGRIITDTQYF
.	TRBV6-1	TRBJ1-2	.	TGTGCCAGCAGCCAGAATGGGGCCTATGGCTACACCTTC	CASSQNGAYGYTF
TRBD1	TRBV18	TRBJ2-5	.	TGTGCCAGCTCAACTTCCGGGACAGGGGGCTGGGAGACCCAGTACTTC	CASSTSGTGGWETQYF
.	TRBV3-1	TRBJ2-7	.	TGTGCCAGCAGCCAGGCCAAGGCCACATCTTCGGAGCAGTACTTC	CASSQAKATSSEQYF
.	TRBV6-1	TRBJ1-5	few	TGTGCCAGCAGCCAAGGGGGAAATCAGCCCCAGCATTTT	CASSQGGNQPQHF
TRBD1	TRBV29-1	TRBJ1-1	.	TGCAGCGTTGACAGGGGGAGCGACGGCACTGAAGCTTTCTTT	CSVDRGSDGTEAFF
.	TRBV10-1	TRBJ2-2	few	TGCGCCAGCAGTGGGACTCTGAGCACCGGGGAGCTGTTTTTT	CASSGTLSTGELFF
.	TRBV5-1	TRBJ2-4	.	TGCGCCAGCAGCTTGGGTGGTTCCGTTGCTGCCAAAAACATTCAGTACTTC	CASSLGGSVAAKNIQYF
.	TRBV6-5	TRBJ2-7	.	TGTGCCAGCAGTTATCCCCCCACTGTGGAGCAGTACTTC	CASSYPPTVEQYF
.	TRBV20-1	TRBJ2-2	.	TGCAGTGCTAGAGGGGGGGACGGCGGGGACACCGGGGAGCTGTTTTTT	CSARGGDGGDTGELFF
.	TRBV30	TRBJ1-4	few	TGTGCCTGGAGTGTCGGGCGTTATGAAAAACTGTTTTTT	CAWSVGRYEKLFF
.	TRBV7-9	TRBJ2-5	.	TGTGCCAGCAGCTTAGCGCGGCCAAATACAGAGACCCAGTACTTC	CASSLARPNTETQYF
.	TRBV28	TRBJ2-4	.	TGTGCCAGCAGCGACGACCGACTCCGCATTCAGTACTTC	CASSDDRLRIQYF
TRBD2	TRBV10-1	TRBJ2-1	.	TGCGCCAGCAGTGAGTATGTGACTAGCGGGAGAGTTGATGAGCAGTTCTTC	CASSEYVTSGRVDEQFF
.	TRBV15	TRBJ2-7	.	TGTGCCACCAGCAGAGGACAGAGTTCTTCCTACGAGCAGTACTTC	CATSRGQSSSYEQYF
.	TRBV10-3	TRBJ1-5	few	TGTGCCATCAGTGAGTCGTCCGGGCCCCAGCATTTT	CAISESSGPQHF
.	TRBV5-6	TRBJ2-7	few	TGTGCCAGCAGCGGGGGAAACTATATCGGGCAGTACTTC	CASSGGNYIGQYF
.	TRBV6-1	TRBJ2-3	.	TGTGCCAGCAGTGAGGTGCCAACAGATACGCAGTATTTT	CASSEVPTDTQYF
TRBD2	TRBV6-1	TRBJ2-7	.	TGTGCCAGCATCTCGACGGGGGGATACGAGCAGTACTTC	CASISTGGYEQYF
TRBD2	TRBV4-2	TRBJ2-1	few	TGTGCCAGCAGCCCCCGACTAGCCGATGAGCAGTTCTTC	CASSPRLADEQFF
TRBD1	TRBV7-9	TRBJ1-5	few	TGTGCCAGCAGCTACGTCGGGACAGGGGCAGATCAGCCCCAGCATTTT	CASSYVGTGADQPQHF
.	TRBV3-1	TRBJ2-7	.	TGTGCCAGCAGCCTCCGAGTCGGATTATACGAGCAGTACTTC	CASSLRVGLYEQYF
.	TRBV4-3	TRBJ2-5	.	TGCGCCAGCAGCCAATACCCGCGAGAGACCCAGTACTTC	CASSQYPRETQYF